One and the same sample provided the 3 T cell receptor beta chains below, sequenced in a study of cytomegalovirus exposure and HLA in healthy donors. In the PCR, 60 Vbeta and 13 Jbeta primers were used. Some clones are missing from TCRdb's copy, which holds only in-frame ones; the method was immunoSEQ multiplex PCR. The sample shows about 160,000 clones, roughly 80% of them seen only once. The sample comprised PBMCs. These receptors originate from a human donor in good health.

This chain uses TRBV7-9 with TRBJ2-1; TRBD2 matches at 10 bases. Per the germline V gene, CDR1 is SEHNR and CDR2 is FQNEAQ (reference sequence). This CDR3 has 14 amino acids. The trim removed 2 bases at V and 5 bases at J, leaving 0 bases unmatched. The CDR3 DNA reads as TGTGCCAGCAGCTTACTAGCGGGAGACAATGAGCAGTTCTTC. It encodes CASSLLAGDNEQFF.

The chain employs TRBV30 and TRBJ2-1, with 8 bases that match TRBD2. CDR1 is GTSNPN, CDR2 SVGIG, per germline (reference sequence). There are 14 residues in the CDR3. Trimming removed 0 bases from V and 4 bases from J; junction bases left unmatched: 2. CDR3 residues: CAWSVRGAYNEQFF. CDR3 sequence (DNA): TGTGCCTGGAGTGTGCGGGGGGCGTACAATGAGCAGTTCTTC.

The chain joins TRBV7-9 to TRBJ2-2; maybe TRBD2 (6 bases). Germline V gene lookup returns CDR1 SEHNR and CDR2 FQNEAQ (reference sequence). The CDR3 has 15 amino acids. Trimming stripped 1 base from V and 6 bases from J, with 12 bases between. The CDR3 DNA is TGTGCCAGCAGCTTAGGAAGCTGGGAGGCCGGGGAGCTGTTTTTT. Translating it yields CASSLGSWEAGELFF.